The 30 T cell receptor beta chains below all came from one sample that was sequenced in a study of siplizumab effects on memory and regulatory T cells. Data came from immunoSEQ multiplex PCR; TCRdb stores just in-frame clones and leaves some out. The sample yields approximately 100,000 clones, roughly 94% seen once. Sequencing was done on a sample of non-Treg CD4+ T cells sorted from blood. These TCRs come from a human donor in good health.

The V call is TRBV10-1, the J call TRBJ2-1; a possible D gene is TRBD1 (6 bases). The CDR3 extends over 13 amino acids. V was clipped by 2 bases and J by 7 bases, with 9 bases between them. Germline loops: CDR1 WNHNN, CDR2 SYGVQD (reference sequence). CDR3 region: CASSEGQMNEQFF. CDR3 DNA: TGCGCCAGCAGTGAGGGACAGATGAATGAGCAGTTCTTC.

The chain couples TRBV5-1 to TRBJ1-1, with D perhaps TRBD1 (6 bases). This CDR3 has 15 residues. Germline V gene sequence: CDR1 SGHRS, CDR2 YFSETQ. V was cut by 0 bases and J by 6 bases, with 15 bases left in between. The CDR3 bases are TGCGCCAGCAGCTTGGTGGGGGGCGCGAGCCCTGAAGCTTTCTTT. It is translated as CASSLVGGASPEAFF.

This clone was picked up a small number of times. V is TRBV4-1 and J is TRBJ2-2; D remains unclear. The germline V and J ends were trimmed by 0 bases and 0 bases, with 11 bases remaining between them. Per germline, CDR1 MGHRA and CDR2 YSYEKL. This CDR3 spans 17 amino acids. The CDR3 DNA is TGCGCCAGCAGCCAAGAATTTGGCCGGACGAACACCGGGGAGCTGTTTTTT. It encodes CASSQEFGRTNTGELFF.

CDR3 protein: CASSQRSVYTDTQYF. In DNA form, the CDR3 reads TGCGCCAGCAGCCAAAGAAGCGTGTACACAGATACGCAGTATTTT. The chain links TRBV5-1 to TRBJ2-3; D remains unclear. V dropped 4 bases and J dropped 2 bases, with 14 bases sitting between them. The V gene's germline CDR1 is SGHRS and CDR2 YFSETQ. The CDR3 is made up of 15 amino acids.

This sequence joins TRBV21-1 and TRBJ2-1; the DNA was not used to check the table's D call, TRBD1. TRBV21-1 is tagged as a pseudogene. This CDR3 has 18 amino acids. The CDR3 DNA follows: TGTGCCAGCAGCAAAGGATGTCCGGGACACGATGGAGACAATGAGCAGTTCTTC. Translation gives CASSKGCPGHDGDNEQFF.

The chain employs TRBV7-2 and TRBJ2-1; 13 bases are shared with TRBD2. V was clipped by 4 bases and J by 2 bases; unmatched bases: 8. The CDR3 spans 18 residues. In germline, CDR1 is SGHTA, CDR2 FQGNSA. The CDR3 nucleotides are TGTGCCAGCAGCTGGAGGACTAGCGGGAGAAGAGCCTACAATGAGCAGTTCTTC. Protein product: CASSWRTSGRRAYNEQFF.

The V gene is TRBV11-3, the J gene TRBJ2-1; a possible D gene is TRBD2 (5 bases). The V gene's germline CDR1 is SGHNT and CDR2 YENEEA. The CDR3 is 14 amino acids. V lost 5 bases to trimming and J lost 5 bases, with 13 bases between them. CDR3 protein: CASSPGRDHNEQFF. The CDR3 DNA follows: TGTGCCAGCAGCCCAGGTCGGGATCACAATGAGCAGTTCTTC. The full variable domain, rest sourced from reference TRBV11-3 and TRBJ2-1, is EAGVVQSPRYKIIEKKQPVAFWCNPISGHNTLYWYLQNLGQGPELLIRYENEEAVDDSQLPKDRFSAERLKGVDSTLKIQPAELGDSAVYLCASSPGRDHNEQFFGPGTRLTVL.

V and J are TRBV15 and TRBJ2-1; perhaps D is TRBD1 or TRBD2 (5 bases each). The CDR3 runs to 15 residues. V was shortened by 1 base and J by 2 bases, with 9 bases between the two germline ends. Germline values: CDR1 LNHNV, CDR2 YYDKDF (reference sequence). The CDR3 loop reads CATSRAGPTYNEQFF. CDR3 DNA sequence: TGTGCCACCAGCAGAGCGGGACCCACCTACAATGAGCAGTTCTTC.

The gene calls are TRBV11-3 and TRBJ1-5, with 8 nucleotides matching TRBD1. The V segment lost 2 bases and the J segment 3 bases; nucleotides outside the gene matches: 6. The V gene's germline CDR1 is SGHNT and CDR2 YENEEA. The CDR3 sequence is 16 residues long. CDR3: CASSLKQGADNQPQHF. CDR3 DNA: TGTGCCAGCAGCTTAAAGCAGGGGGCGGACAATCAGCCCCAGCATTTT.

This clone was recorded once. The V call is TRBV4-1, the J call TRBJ1-2; D may be TRBD1 (6 bases). The germline gives CDR1 MGHRA, CDR2 YSYEKL. The CDR3 is 18 residues long. V dropped 0 bases and J dropped 6 bases, with 23 bases sitting between them. The CDR3 DNA reads TGCGCCAGCAGCCAAGATTATTTGCGGAACAGGGTTATGGATGGCTACACCTTC. Its translation: CASSQDYLRNRVMDGYTF.

The gene calls are TRBV29-1 and TRBJ2-1; D is perhaps TRBD1 (7 bases). CDR3 length: 16 amino acids. Germline V lookup: CDR1 SQVTM, CDR2 ANQGSEA. V lost 7 bases, J lost 6 bases, and 25 bases lay in between. CDR3 protein: CSGLTRGDSRLNEQFF. DNA of the CDR3: TGCAGCGGCCTGACAAGGGGGGACAGTCGACTCAATGAGCAGTTCTTC.

The gene calls are TRBV29-1 and TRBJ1-1; D gene ambiguous. The germline V gene has CDR1 SQVTM and CDR2 ANQGSEA. The CDR3 has 13 residues. Trimming stripped 7 bases from V and 1 base from J, with 13 bases between. The CDR3 DNA sequence: TGCAGCGCTGGCGGGGAAGGGAACACTGAAGCTTTCTTT. Translation gives CSAGGEGNTEAFF. Drawing the rest from reference TRBV29-1 and TRBJ1-1, the complete variable domain is SAVISQKPSRDICQRGTSLTIQCQVDSQVTMMFWYRQQPGQSLTLIATANQGSEATYESGFVIDKFPISRPNLTFSTLTVSNMSPEDSSIYLCSAGGEGNTEAFFGQGTRLTVV.

V is TRBV28 and J is TRBJ2-3; the match to TRBD2 covers 16 bases. Germline V lookup: CDR1 MDHEN, CDR2 SYDVKM. The CDR3 has 18 residues. Unmatched junction bases numbered 10, after V lost 8 bases and J lost 2 bases. CDR3 protein: CASPKPGLAGGATDTQYF. The CDR3, as DNA: TGTGCCAGCCCAAAGCCGGGACTAGCGGGAGGGGCCACAGATACGCAGTATTTT.

This chain links TRBV5-1 with TRBJ1-4; D not certain. The V end lost 1 base, the J end lost 0 bases, and 4 bases lay between the germline ends. The CDR3 is 14 amino acids. Germline V lookup: CDR1 SGHRS, CDR2 YFSETQ. CDR3 in DNA: TGCGCCAGCAGCTTGTATGCAACTAATGAAAAACTGTTTTTT. Amino acids: CASSLYATNEKLFF. Complete variable domain (other parts from reference TRBV5-1 and TRBJ1-4): KAGVTQTPRYLIKTRGQQVTLSCSPISGHRSVSWYQQTPGQGLQFLFEYFSETQRNKGNFPGRFSGRQFSNSRSEMNVSTLELGDSALYLCASSLYATNEKLFFGSGTQLSVL.

The sample holds a few counts of this clone. V usage is TRBV28 and J usage is TRBJ2-7; no clear D. Deletions cut 3 bases from V and 0 bases from J, with 12 bases between. Germline assignment: CDR1 MDHEN and CDR2 SYDVKM. This CDR3 comprises 15 residues. This chain's CDR3 is CASSFTAVISYEQYF. The CDR3 DNA follows: TGTGCCAGCAGTTTTACAGCCGTAATCTCCTACGAGCAGTACTTC.

The CDR3 here is CASSLPQGPATYNEQFF. CDR3 coding DNA: TGTGCCAGCAGCTTACCCCAGGGGCCGGCTACCTACAATGAGCAGTTCTTC. The V gene is TRBV13, the J gene TRBJ2-1; D possibly corresponds to TRBD1 (6 bases). Trimming took off 2 bases at V and 2 bases at J, with 16 bases between the two ends. The CDR3 length is 17 residues. Germline V gene data show CDR1 as PRHDT and CDR2 as FYEKMQ (reference sequence).

The chain is built from TRBV18 and TRBJ1-5; unclear D gene. Trimming took 3 bases from V and 3 from J, leaving 15 bases between them. CDR1 and CDR2 (germline): KGHSH, LQKENI. This CDR3 region has 16 residues. The CDR3 nucleotides are TGTGCCAGCTCACCGGATAACCGACACCTCAATCAGCCCCAGCATTTT. Residues: CASSPDNRHLNQPQHF.

J is TRBJ1-2 and V is TRBV25-1, with D perhaps matching TRBD1 (6 bases). CDR3 size: 14 residues. V shed 6 bases and J shed 4 bases, with 15 bases lying between them. CDR1 is MGHDK, CDR2 SYGVNS, per germline. Here the CDR3 DNA reads TGTGCCAGCAGCGGGGACACCAACCGCTATGGCTACACCTTC. Protein sequence: CASSGDTNRYGYTF.

The J gene is TRBJ1-5, the V gene TRBV30; unclear D gene. Trimming pared 0 bases from V and 7 bases from J, leaving 16 bases between. CDR1 is GTSNPN and CDR2 is SVGIG in the germline V gene (reference sequence). The CDR3 runs 15 residues. CDR3 protein: CAWSVRLGGGQPQHF. CDR3 nucleotide sequence: TGTGCCTGGAGTGTACGACTAGGAGGAGGGCAGCCCCAGCATTTT.

The genes are TRBV28 and TRBJ1-3; possible D gene TRBD1, 6 bases. Trimming stripped 6 bases from V and 4 bases from J, with 16 bases between. CDR1 MDHEN and CDR2 SYDVKM come from the germline V gene. The CDR3 loop spans 15 amino acids. This chain's CDR3 is CASSSTGTGGNTIYF. The CDR3 nucleotides read TGTGCCAGCAGCTCAACGGGCACAGGGGGAAACACCATATATTTT.

The V gene is TRBV5-1, the J gene TRBJ2-7, with D perhaps TRBD2 (6 bases). The V and J ends lost 0 bases and 0 bases respectively, with 10 bases between them. Germline CDR1 SGHRS, CDR2 YFSETQ. This CDR3 contains 15 residues. For the CDR3, the DNA is TGCGCCAGCAGCTTGGTGGGACTCAGCTCCTACGAGCAGTACTTC. It codes for CASSLVGLSSYEQYF.

The gene calls are TRBV6-1 and TRBJ2-2; perhaps D is TRBD1 or TRBD2 (5 bases each). The CDR3 has 15 amino acids. V lost 7 bases to trimming and J lost 3 bases, with 15 bases between them. In germline, CDR1 is MNHNS, CDR2 SASEGT. CDR3 in DNA: TGTGCCAGCACACAGGCCCCCGGGGACACCGGGGAGCTGTTTTTT. Residues: CASTQAPGDTGELFF.

CDR3 DNA sequence: TGTGCCACCAGCAGCACACAGGGTTATGGCTACACCTTC. Translated: CATSSTQGYGYTF. The rearrangement uses TRBV15 and TRBJ1-2; weak D call: TRBD1 (6 bases). V lost 3 bases to trimming and J lost 5 bases, with 10 bases between them. The CDR3 sequence is 13 residues long. CDR1 is LNHNV and CDR2 is YYDKDF in the germline V gene (reference sequence).

V gene TRBV7-9 combines with J gene TRBJ1-3; possible D gene TRBD1, 6 bases. The CDR3 sequence is 19 residues long. The V and J ends lost 4 bases and 0 bases respectively, with 22 bases between them. Germline lookup yields CDR1 SEHNR and CDR2 FQNEAQ (reference sequence). DNA for the CDR3: TGTGCCAGCAGCTACCCGTTGGGCCAGGACAGAAGCTCTGGAAACACCATATATTTT. This gives the protein CASSYPLGQDRSSGNTIYF.

The V call is TRBV7-2, the J call TRBJ2-7, with TRBD1 as a possible D gene (6 bases). Germline loops: CDR1 SGHTA, CDR2 FQGNSA. V was pared by 5 bases and J by 0 bases, with 11 bases between. The CDR3 is 14 amino acids. The CDR3 coding sequence is TGTGCCAGCAGCCAAGGGGGTCGCTCCTACGAGCAGTACTTC. Residues: CASSQGGRSYEQYF.

The chain employs TRBV5-5 and TRBJ1-5; D unclear. V shed 0 bases and J shed 4 bases, with 11 bases lying between them. CDR3 size: 15 residues. Germline-derived CDR1 and CDR2 are SGHKS and YYEKEE (reference sequence). The CDR3 nucleotides are TGTGCCAGCAGCTTGGGACACAGTCTGAATCAGCCCCAGCATTTT. Residues: CASSLGHSLNQPQHF.

The chain is built from TRBV30 and TRBJ2-3, with TRBD1 as a possible D gene (6 bases). Deletions cut 0 bases from V and 7 bases from J, with 17 bases between. The germline CDR1 and CDR2 sequences are GTSNPN and SVGIG (reference sequence). This CDR3 has 15 residues. CDR3 residues: CAWSVLIQGLYTQYF. Written as DNA, the CDR3 is TGTGCCTGGAGTGTACTTATACAGGGATTATATACGCAGTATTTT.

The chain recombines TRBV5-8 with TRBJ1-2, with a possible D match to TRBD1 (5 bases). The CDR3 totals 13 residues. V dropped 1 base and J dropped 2 bases, with 6 bases sitting between them. The V gene's germline CDR1 is SGHTS and CDR2 YDEGEE. The CDR3 bases are TGTGCCAGCAGCTTGAGGGGCAACTATGGCTACACCTTC. Translated: CASSLRGNYGYTF.

This chain uses TRBV5-1 with TRBJ2-3; D call uncertain. Trimming removed 0 bases at V and 3 bases at J, with 5 bases between. Germline V gene sequence: CDR1 SGHRS, CDR2 YFSETQ. The CDR3 spans 13 residues. The CDR3 nucleotides are TGCGCCAGCAGCTTGGATGGGACAGATACGCAGTATTTT. Residues: CASSLDGTDTQYF.

The V call is TRBV28, the J call TRBJ2-2, with TRBD2 matching over 7 bases. CDR3 length equals 16 residues. CDR1 and CDR2 (germline): MDHEN, SYDVKM. V dropped 6 bases and J dropped 13; count of bases not matched to a gene: 20. CDR3 region: CASRTWRGGSSRVLFF. The CDR3 DNA reads as TGTGCCAGCAGAACCTGGAGGGGAGGGAGCTCGAGGGTGCTGTTTTTT.